The 30 T cell receptor beta chains below come from one sample, sequenced in a study of control samples from healthy donors and cancer patients. The assay was immunoSEQ multiplex PCR, and TCRdb's table has in-frame clones only and misses some. The sample lists roughly 20,000 clones; 80% to 90% were seen once. The sample taken for sequencing was PBMCs. Receptors originate from a man aged 55-75 years with colorectal cancer.

The chain employs TRBV30 and TRBJ2-3; possible D gene TRBD1, 5 bases. Looked up from germline, CDR1 is GTSNPN and CDR2 is SVGIG (reference sequence). V lost 4 bases to trimming and J lost 2 bases, with 7 bases between them. CDR3 length: 12 residues. The CDR3 sequence is CAWTGLTDTQYF. The CDR3 DNA reads TGTGCCTGGACAGGGCTCACAGATACGCAGTATTTT.

V gene TRBV4-1 combines with J gene TRBJ1-1; 9 bases match TRBD1. Trimming removed 1 base from V and 10 bases from J; junction bases left unmatched: 13. The CDR3 covers 16 residues. Germline lookup yields CDR1 MGHRA and CDR2 YSYEKL. CDR3 sequence reads: CASSQVWRNRGLGAFF. CDR3 DNA sequence: TGCGCCAGCAGCCAAGTGTGGAGGAACAGGGGGCTAGGAGCTTTCTTT.

The rearrangement links TRBV7-9 to TRBJ2-2, with 8 bases that match TRBD2. CDR1 SEHNR and CDR2 FQNEAQ come from the germline V gene (reference sequence). This CDR3 is built from 16 residues. The J segment lost 6 bases and the V segment lost 5 bases, leaving 11 bases of the junction unmatched. The DNA of the CDR3 is TGTGCCAGCAGCGTAGGCTTGCGGGGGGAAGCCGGGGAGCTGTTTTTT. As protein: CASSVGLRGEAGELFF.

This clone was counted a single time. The chain uses TRBV7-9 and TRBJ1-2; D is possibly TRBD1 (6 bases). The CDR3 totals 16 residues. Germline assignment: CDR1 SEHNR and CDR2 FQNEAQ (reference sequence). V dropped 4 bases and J dropped 0 bases, with 15 bases sitting between them. CDR3 residues: CASSSLLTGPNYGYTF. CDR3 DNA sequence: TGTGCCAGCAGCTCCCTCTTGACAGGCCCTAACTATGGCTACACCTTC.

This chain links TRBV6-4 with TRBJ2-3, with 11 bases aligning to TRBD2. The germline gives CDR1 MRHNA, CDR2 SNTAGT. V lost 8 bases to trimming and J lost 5 bases; unmatched junction nucleotides: 3. This CDR3 spans 13 amino acids. CDR3 protein: CASGSGGEDTQYF. In DNA form, the CDR3 reads TGTGCCAGCGGTAGCGGGGGGGAAGATACGCAGTATTTT.

J is TRBJ2-7 and V is TRBV10-2; possible D gene TRBD1, 6 bases. The CDR3 has 15 residues. V was cut by 5 bases and J by 1 base, with 15 bases left in between. CDR1 is WSHSY and CDR2 is SAAADI in the germline V gene. The CDR3 region is CASSLSGEGSYEQYV. The DNA of the CDR3 is TGCGCCAGCAGTCTGTCAGGGGAAGGGTCCTACGAGCAGTACGTC.

This chain connects TRBV5-1 to TRBJ1-2; no reliable D call. There are 15 residues in the CDR3. V was cut by 4 bases and J by 6 bases, with 19 bases left in between. Per germline, CDR1 SGHRS and CDR2 YFSETQ. This CDR3 is CASSPALGVGHGYTF. The CDR3 bases are TGCGCCAGCAGCCCGGCGTTGGGAGTCGGTCATGGCTACACCTTC.

This clone was picked up one time. V gene TRBV27 combines with J gene TRBJ1-1; no firm D call. This CDR3 contains 13 residues. The V gene's germline CDR1 is MNHEY and CDR2 SMNVEV (reference sequence). The V and J ends lost 0 bases and 1 base respectively, with 3 bases between them. CDR3 sequence: CASSLSRNTEAFF. As DNA, the CDR3 is TGTGCCAGCAGTTTATCAAGGAACACTGAAGCTTTCTTT.

This clone came up a few times. The chain carries TRBV6-5 and TRBJ1-6; 9 bases match TRBD1. The CDR3 consists of 15 residues. Germline trimming cut 2 bases from V and 7 bases from J; bases unmatched to any gene: 3. CDR1 is MNHEY, CDR2 SVGAGI, per germline. This chain's CDR3 is CASSYQGQGNSPLHF. In DNA, the CDR3 is TGTGCCAGCAGTTACCAGGGACAGGGAAATTCACCCCTCCACTTT.

V usage is TRBV6-5 and J usage is TRBJ2-7, with TRBD1 matching 8 bases. Germline-derived CDR1 and CDR2 are MNHEY and SVGAGI. V lost 4 bases, J lost 2 bases, and 4 bases stayed unmatched. This CDR3 comprises 14 residues. The CDR3 spells CASSSRQGTYEQYF. In DNA form, the CDR3 reads TGTGCCAGCAGTTCACGACAGGGGACCTACGAGCAGTACTTC.

The chain carries TRBV19 and TRBJ2-1; D might be TRBD2 (7 bases). Trimming took 7 bases from V and 9 from J, leaving 22 bases between them. The length of the CDR3 is 15 residues. The germline V gene has CDR1 LNHDA and CDR2 SQIVND (reference sequence). CDR3 nucleotides: TGTGCCAGTACTAAATGGGGGGGGCGCAATAGTGAGCAGTTCTTC. It encodes CASTKWGGRNSEQFF.

The chain uses TRBV10-2 and TRBJ1-2; D is uncertain. The CDR3 extends over 14 amino acids. The germline V and J ends were trimmed by 2 bases and 4 bases, with 11 bases remaining between them. Looked up from germline, CDR1 is WSHSY and CDR2 is SAAADI. The CDR3 protein is CASSEMDTSYGYTF. CDR3 in DNA: TGCGCCAGCAGTGAGATGGATACTTCCTATGGCTACACCTTC.

V usage is TRBV5-1 and J usage is TRBJ2-5, with D perhaps TRBD1 or TRBD2 (6 bases each). Trimming stripped 3 bases from V and 5 bases from J, with 14 bases between. CDR3 length: 14 amino acids. Germline assignment: CDR1 SGHRS and CDR2 YFSETQ. In DNA form, the CDR3 reads TGCGCCAGCAGCTCCGGGGGCGTTGGGGAGACCCAGTACTTC. It codes for CASSSGGVGETQYF.

The chain's CDR3 is CASSLVVYSTGELFF. The CDR3 DNA reads TGTGCCAGCAGCTTAGTTGTATACTCCACCGGGGAGCTGTTTTTT. The chain recombines TRBV11-2 with TRBJ2-2, with no clear D. With 1 base removed from V and 4 bases from J, the gap between germline ends came to 10 bases. Per germline, CDR1 SGHAT and CDR2 FQNNGV. The CDR3 extends over 15 amino acids.

The chain carries TRBV3-1 (or the pseudogene TRBV3-2) and TRBJ1-5; D unclear. The CDR3 runs to 14 residues. Germline V gives CDR1 LGHDT, CDR2 YNNKEL (reference sequence). V was cut by 1 base and J by 1 base, with 5 bases left in between. CDR3 amino acids: CASSQGLSNQPQHF. In DNA form, the CDR3 reads TGTGCCAGCAGCCAAGGACTGAGCAATCAGCCCCAGCATTTT.

V is TRBV7-8 and J is TRBJ2-1; 13 bases align to TRBD2. The germline gives CDR1 SGHVS, CDR2 FQNEAQ. This CDR3 spans 16 amino acids. V lost 5 bases and J lost 4; bases outside the gene matches: 5. CDR3 sequence reads: CASSRLAGGKYNEQFF. The CDR3 coding sequence is TGTGCCAGCAGCCGACTAGCGGGGGGAAAATACAATGAGCAGTTCTTC.

The V call is TRBV3-1 (or the pseudogene TRBV3-2), the J call TRBJ1-1; D unresolved. The germline V gene encodes CDR1 LGHDT and CDR2 YNNKEL (reference sequence). The CDR3 is 12 amino acids. With 1 base removed from V and 8 bases from J, the gap between germline ends came to 8 bases. The CDR3 loop reads CASSQAGLEAFF. The CDR3 nucleotides are TGTGCCAGCAGCCAAGCGGGGTTGGAAGCTTTCTTT.

The chain couples TRBV20-1 to TRBJ1-4; TRBD1 agrees at 8 bases. This CDR3 spans 13 amino acids. Germline-derived CDR1 and CDR2 are DFQATT and SNEGSKA (reference sequence). V dropped 3 bases and J dropped 7; count of bases not matched to a gene: 4. CDR3 residues: CSASRQGSEKLFF. CDR3 sequence (DNA): TGCAGTGCTAGTAGACAGGGGAGTGAAAAACTGTTTTTT.

This rearrangement joins TRBV6-5 to TRBJ1-1, with unresolved D. Germline CDR1 reads MNHEY; CDR2 reads SVGAGI. CDR3 length: 14 residues. The germline V and J ends were trimmed by 4 bases and 1 base, with 10 bases remaining between them. The CDR3 protein is CASSSAAGNTEAFF. The CDR3 bases are TGTGCCAGCAGTTCGGCAGCAGGGAACACTGAAGCTTTCTTT.

This clone was seen a few times. The J gene is TRBJ1-3, the V gene TRBV12-3 or TRBV12-4; D unresolved. V lost 5 bases and J 0 bases, leaving 5 bases between the germline ends. The CDR3 sequence is 13 residues long. Here the CDR3 reads CASSLSSGNTIYF. In DNA form, the CDR3 reads TGTGCCAGCAGTCTCAGCTCTGGAAACACCATATATTTT.

The V and J genes are TRBV5-5 and TRBJ1-2; D is uncertain. In germline, CDR1 is SGHKS, CDR2 YYEKEE (reference sequence). The CDR3 is 12 residues long. V was trimmed by 4 bases and J by 2 bases, leaving 6 bases between them. CDR3 sequence reads: CASSTSNYGYTF. CDR3 in DNA: TGTGCCAGCAGCACGTCCAACTATGGCTACACCTTC.

The chain has TRBV7-9 and TRBJ1-1; 7 bases align to TRBD1. The CDR3 loop spans 12 amino acids. V shed 2 bases, J shed 11 bases, and the junction held 5 bases outside the gene matches. Germline assignment: CDR1 SEHNR and CDR2 FQNEAQ (reference sequence). The CDR3 region has the DNA TGTGCCAGCAGCTTAACAGGGGACGGGGCTTTCTTT. It codes for CASSLTGDGAFF.

The rearrangement links TRBV7-9 to TRBJ1-4, with D perhaps matching TRBD1 (6 bases). The V and J ends lost 4 bases and 1 base respectively, with 10 bases between them. The CDR3 has 15 amino acids. The germline CDR1 and CDR2 sequences are SEHNR and FQNEAQ (reference sequence). The CDR3 is CASSSTGRTNEKLFF. The CDR3 DNA follows: TGTGCCAGCAGCTCCACAGGGAGAACTAATGAAAAACTGTTTTTT.

The table lists this clone with a few counts. V gene TRBV5-6 combines with J gene TRBJ1-5; D may be TRBD1 (5 bases). V lost 0 bases to trimming and J lost 3 bases, with 10 bases between them. The CDR3 covers 15 residues. The V gene's germline CDR1 is SGHDT and CDR2 YYEEEE. The CDR3 DNA is TGTGCCAGCAGCTTGGCACGGGGGTTCAATCAGCCCCAGCATTTT. It translates to CASSLARGFNQPQHF.

The chain joins TRBV6-6 to TRBJ1-5; D is undetermined. In germline, CDR1 is MNHNY, CDR2 SVGAGI (reference sequence). The CDR3 loop spans 12 amino acids. Trimming pared 7 bases from V and 6 bases from J, leaving 10 bases between. CDR3 sequence reads: CASTDESQPQHF. CDR3 nucleotide sequence: TGTGCCAGCACGGATGAAAGTCAGCCCCAGCATTTT.

The genes are TRBV11-2 and TRBJ2-7, with D unresolved. Germline CDR1 reads SGHAT; CDR2 reads FQNNGV. The CDR3 sequence is 14 residues long. Trimming cost V 0 bases and J 0 bases, with 6 bases left between them. DNA for the CDR3: TGTGCCAGCAGCTTAGATTGGAACTCCTACGAGCAGTACTTC. As protein: CASSLDWNSYEQYF.

The genes are TRBV3-1 (or the pseudogene TRBV3-2) and TRBJ1-2; no firm D call. CDR1 is LGHDT and CDR2 is YNNKEL in the germline V gene (reference sequence). The V end lost 0 bases, the J end lost 4 bases, and 9 bases lay between the germline ends. CDR3 length equals 14 residues. CDR3 DNA sequence: TGTGCCAGCAGCCAAGATCCCCGATTCTATGGCTACACCTTC. Encoded protein: CASSQDPRFYGYTF.

V and J are TRBV20-1 and TRBJ1-5; no clear D. The V gene lost 3 bases and the J gene lost 7 bases, with 10 bases spanning the gap. This CDR3 has 12 residues. Per the germline V gene, CDR1 is DFQATT and CDR2 is SNEGSKA (reference sequence). The CDR3 bases are TGCAGTGCTAGTAGGCCCCCCCAGCCCCAGCATTTT. Residues: CSASRPPQPQHF.

The gene calls are TRBV9 and TRBJ2-6; TRBD1 matches 8 bases. Germline values: CDR1 SGDLS, CDR2 YYNGEE. This CDR3 spans 18 amino acids. V shed 3 bases and J 0 bases; nucleotides not matched to a gene: 8. The CDR3 loop reads CASSDGQGFYSGANVLTF. The DNA of the CDR3 is TGTGCCAGCAGCGATGGACAGGGCTTTTACTCTGGGGCCAACGTCCTGACTTTC.

This clone occurred a few times. The V and J genes are TRBV9 and TRBJ2-3, with D perhaps TRBD2 (5 bases). The germline V gene encodes CDR1 SGDLS and CDR2 YYNGEE. Trimming took 7 bases from V and 0 from J, leaving 15 bases between them. This CDR3 is 15 amino acids long. In DNA form, the CDR3 reads TGTGCCAGCTCTAAGTGGACTTCAAGCACAGATACGCAGTATTTT. It codes for CASSKWTSSTDTQYF.